This T cell receptor (beta chain) was retrieved from a study of T cells in Graves' hyperthyroidism and ophthalmopathy. At least ten counts were recorded for this clonotype. The germline V and J ends were trimmed by 3 bases and 5 bases, with 16 bases remaining between them. The CDR3 is made up of 15 amino acids. Germline CDR1 and CDR2: SGHAT and FQNNGV. Amplified TCR beta CDR3 regions derived from RNA transcripts. Initially, a first-round RT-PCR of the TCR CDR3 employed the HTBI primer set. TCRdb redid the calling of the multiplex PCR reads with MiXCR, one entry per CDR3 protein. This repertoire shows a few hundred thousand distinct CDR3 sequences, 40% to 50% found once; its top ten account for about 45%.

The chain couples TRBV11-2 to TRBJ2-5; D is perhaps TRBD2 (5 bases). The TCR comes from an adult woman with Graves' disease, either hyperthyroidism or ophthalmopathy (not recorded which). The sample comprised peripheral blood or thyroid tissue (not recorded which). As DNA, the CDR3 is TGTGCCAGCAGCTTCGGGGATCGGCTGGCGGAGACCCAGTACTTC. The encoded protein is CASSFGDRLAETQYF.